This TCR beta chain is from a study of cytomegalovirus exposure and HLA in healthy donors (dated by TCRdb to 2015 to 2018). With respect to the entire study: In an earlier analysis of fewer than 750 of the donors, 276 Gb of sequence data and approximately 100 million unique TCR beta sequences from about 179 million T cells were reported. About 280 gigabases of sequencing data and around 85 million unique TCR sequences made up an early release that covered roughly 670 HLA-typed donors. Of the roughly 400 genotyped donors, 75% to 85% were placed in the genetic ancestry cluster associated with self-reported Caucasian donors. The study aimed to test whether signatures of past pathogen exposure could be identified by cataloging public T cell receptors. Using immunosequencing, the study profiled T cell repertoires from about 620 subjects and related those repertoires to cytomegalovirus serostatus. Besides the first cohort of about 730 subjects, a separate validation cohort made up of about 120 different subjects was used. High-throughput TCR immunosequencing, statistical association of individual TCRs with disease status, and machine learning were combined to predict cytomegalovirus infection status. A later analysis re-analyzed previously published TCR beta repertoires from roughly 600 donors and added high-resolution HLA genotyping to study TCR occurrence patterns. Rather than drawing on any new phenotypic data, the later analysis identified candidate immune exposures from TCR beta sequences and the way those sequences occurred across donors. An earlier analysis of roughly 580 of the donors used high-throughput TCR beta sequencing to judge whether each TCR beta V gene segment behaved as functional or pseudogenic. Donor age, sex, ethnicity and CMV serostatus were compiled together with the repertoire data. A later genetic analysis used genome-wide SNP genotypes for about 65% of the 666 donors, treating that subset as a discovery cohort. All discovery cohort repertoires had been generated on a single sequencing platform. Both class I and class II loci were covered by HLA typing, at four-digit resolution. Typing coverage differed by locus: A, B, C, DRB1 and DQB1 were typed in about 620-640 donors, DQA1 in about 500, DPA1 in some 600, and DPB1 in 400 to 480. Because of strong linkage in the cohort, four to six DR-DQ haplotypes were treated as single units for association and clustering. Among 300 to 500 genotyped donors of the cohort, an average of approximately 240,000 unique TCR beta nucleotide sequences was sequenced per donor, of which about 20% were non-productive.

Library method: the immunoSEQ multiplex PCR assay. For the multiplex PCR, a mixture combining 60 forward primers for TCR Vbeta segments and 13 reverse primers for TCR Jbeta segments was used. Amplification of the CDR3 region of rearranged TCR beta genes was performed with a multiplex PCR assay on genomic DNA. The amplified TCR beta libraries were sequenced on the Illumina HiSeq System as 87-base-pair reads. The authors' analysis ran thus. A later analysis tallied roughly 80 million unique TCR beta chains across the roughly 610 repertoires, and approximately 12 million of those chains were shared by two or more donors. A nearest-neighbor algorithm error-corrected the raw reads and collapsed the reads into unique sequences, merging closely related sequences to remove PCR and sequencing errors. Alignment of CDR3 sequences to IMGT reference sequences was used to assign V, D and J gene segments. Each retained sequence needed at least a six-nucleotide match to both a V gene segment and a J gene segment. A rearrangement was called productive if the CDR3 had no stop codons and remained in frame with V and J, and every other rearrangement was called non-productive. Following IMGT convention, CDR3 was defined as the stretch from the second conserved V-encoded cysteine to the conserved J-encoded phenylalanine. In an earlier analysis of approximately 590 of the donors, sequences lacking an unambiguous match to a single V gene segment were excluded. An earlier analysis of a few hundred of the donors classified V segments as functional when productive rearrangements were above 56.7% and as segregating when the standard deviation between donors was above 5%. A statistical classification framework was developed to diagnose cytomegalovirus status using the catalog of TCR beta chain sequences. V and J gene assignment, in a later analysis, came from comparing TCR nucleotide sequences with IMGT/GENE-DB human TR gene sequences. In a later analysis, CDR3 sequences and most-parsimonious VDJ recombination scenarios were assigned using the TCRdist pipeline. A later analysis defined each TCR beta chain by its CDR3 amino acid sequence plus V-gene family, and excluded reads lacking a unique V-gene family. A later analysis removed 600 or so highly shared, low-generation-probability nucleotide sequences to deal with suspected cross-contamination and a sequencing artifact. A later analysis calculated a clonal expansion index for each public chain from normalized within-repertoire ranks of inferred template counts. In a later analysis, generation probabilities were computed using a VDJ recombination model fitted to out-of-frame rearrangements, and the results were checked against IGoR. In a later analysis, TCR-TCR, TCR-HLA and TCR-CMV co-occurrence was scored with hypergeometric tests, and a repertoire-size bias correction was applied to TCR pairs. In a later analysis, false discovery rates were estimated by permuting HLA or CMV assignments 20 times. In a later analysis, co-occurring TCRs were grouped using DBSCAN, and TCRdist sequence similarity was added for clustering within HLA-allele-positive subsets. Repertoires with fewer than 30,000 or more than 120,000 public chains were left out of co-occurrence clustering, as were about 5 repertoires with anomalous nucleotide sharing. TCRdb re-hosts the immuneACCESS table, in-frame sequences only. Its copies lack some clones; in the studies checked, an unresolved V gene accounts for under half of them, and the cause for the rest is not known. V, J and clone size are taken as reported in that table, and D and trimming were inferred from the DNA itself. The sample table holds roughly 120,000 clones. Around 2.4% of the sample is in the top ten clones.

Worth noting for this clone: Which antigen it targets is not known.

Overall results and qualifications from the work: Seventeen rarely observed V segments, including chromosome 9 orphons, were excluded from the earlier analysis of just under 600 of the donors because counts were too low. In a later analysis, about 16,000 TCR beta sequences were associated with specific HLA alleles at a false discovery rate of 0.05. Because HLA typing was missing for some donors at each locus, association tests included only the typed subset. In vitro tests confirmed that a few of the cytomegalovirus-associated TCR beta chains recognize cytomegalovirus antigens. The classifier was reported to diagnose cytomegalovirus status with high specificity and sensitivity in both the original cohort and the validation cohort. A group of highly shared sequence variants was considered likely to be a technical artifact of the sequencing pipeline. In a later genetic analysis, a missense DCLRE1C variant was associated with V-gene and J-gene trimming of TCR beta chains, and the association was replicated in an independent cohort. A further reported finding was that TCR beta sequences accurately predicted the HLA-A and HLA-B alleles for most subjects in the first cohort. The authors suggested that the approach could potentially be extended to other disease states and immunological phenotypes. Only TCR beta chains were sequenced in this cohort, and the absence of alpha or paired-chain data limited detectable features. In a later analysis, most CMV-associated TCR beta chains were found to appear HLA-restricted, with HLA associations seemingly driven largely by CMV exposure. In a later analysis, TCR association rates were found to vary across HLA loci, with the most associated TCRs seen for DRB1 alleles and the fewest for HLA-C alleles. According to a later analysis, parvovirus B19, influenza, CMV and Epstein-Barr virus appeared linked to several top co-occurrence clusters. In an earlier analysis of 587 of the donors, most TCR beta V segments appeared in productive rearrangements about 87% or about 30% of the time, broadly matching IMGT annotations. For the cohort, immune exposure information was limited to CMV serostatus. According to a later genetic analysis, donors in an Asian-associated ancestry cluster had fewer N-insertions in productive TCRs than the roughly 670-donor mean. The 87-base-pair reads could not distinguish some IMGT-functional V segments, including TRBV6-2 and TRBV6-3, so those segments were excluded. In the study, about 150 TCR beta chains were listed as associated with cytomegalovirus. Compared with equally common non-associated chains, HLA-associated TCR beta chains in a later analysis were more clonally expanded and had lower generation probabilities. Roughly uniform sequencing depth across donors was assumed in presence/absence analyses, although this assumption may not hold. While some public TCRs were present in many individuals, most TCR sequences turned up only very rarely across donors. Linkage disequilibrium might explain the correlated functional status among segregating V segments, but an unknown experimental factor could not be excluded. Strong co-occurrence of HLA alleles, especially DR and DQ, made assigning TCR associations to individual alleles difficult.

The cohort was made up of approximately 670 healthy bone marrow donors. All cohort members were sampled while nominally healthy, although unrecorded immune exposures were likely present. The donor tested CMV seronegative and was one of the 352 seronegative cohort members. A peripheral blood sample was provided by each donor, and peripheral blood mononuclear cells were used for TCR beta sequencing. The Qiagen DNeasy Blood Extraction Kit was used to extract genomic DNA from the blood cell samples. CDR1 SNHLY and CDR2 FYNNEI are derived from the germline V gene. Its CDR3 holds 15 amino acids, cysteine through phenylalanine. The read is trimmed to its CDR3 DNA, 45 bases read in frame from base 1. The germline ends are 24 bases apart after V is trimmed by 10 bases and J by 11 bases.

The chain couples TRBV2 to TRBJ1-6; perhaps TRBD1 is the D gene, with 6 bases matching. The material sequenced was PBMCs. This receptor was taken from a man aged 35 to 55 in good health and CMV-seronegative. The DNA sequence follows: TGTGCCACAAAGTCTAACAGGGTACTCATTCCACCCCTCCACTTT. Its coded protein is CATKSNRVLIPPLHF.